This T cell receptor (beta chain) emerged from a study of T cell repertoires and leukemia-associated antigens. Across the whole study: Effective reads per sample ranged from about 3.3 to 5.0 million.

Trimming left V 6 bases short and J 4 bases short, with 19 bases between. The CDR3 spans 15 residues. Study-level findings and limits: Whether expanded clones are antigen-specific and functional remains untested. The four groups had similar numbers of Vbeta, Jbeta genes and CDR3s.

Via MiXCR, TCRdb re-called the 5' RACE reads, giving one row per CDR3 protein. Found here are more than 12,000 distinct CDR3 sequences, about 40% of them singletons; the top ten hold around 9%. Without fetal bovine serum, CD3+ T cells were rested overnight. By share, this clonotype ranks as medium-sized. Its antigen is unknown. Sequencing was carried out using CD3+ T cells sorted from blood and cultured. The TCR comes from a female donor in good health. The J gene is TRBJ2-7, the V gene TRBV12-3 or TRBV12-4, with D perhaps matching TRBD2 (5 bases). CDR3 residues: CASSPEALLGYEQYF. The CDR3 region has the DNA TGTGCCAGCAGCCCGGAGGCGCTCCTGGGGTACGAGCAGTACTTC.